A single sample is the source of the 8 T cell receptor beta chains below, sequenced in a study of T cell repertoires in cytomegalovirus infection. Antigens for these TCRs are unknown. TCRdb reprocessed the reads via MiXCR and lists one record per CDR3 protein. The data contain hundreds of thousands of distinct CDR3 sequences, around a third of them singletons. The source was cultured PBMCs, collected from culture after CMV antigen stimulation. The origin of the receptors is a human donor in good health (CMV status not recorded). Some clones in this sample may be carry-over from other donors' samples.

The sample holds a few counts of this clonotype. This chain uses TRBV7-8 with TRBJ1-1, with 7 bases aligning to TRBD1. V shed 5 bases, J shed 5 bases, and the junction held 8 bases outside the gene matches. The CDR3 contains 14 residues. Germline CDR1 reads SGHVS; CDR2 reads FQNEAQ. The CDR3 reads CASSPGTAPTEAFF. The CDR3 region has the DNA TGTGCCAGCAGCCCTGGGACAGCCCCTACTGAAGCTTTCTTT.

This clonotype was seen many times. This chain connects TRBV6-2 or TRBV6-3 to TRBJ2-1; 7 nucleotides align to TRBD2. This CDR3 contains 14 residues. In germline, CDR1 is MNHEY, CDR2 SVGEGT. Unmatched junction bases numbered 4, after V lost 6 bases and J lost 2 bases. In DNA, the CDR3 is TGTGCCAGCAGCCGGGACTACACCTACAATGAGCAGTTCTTC. Translated, it gives CASSRDYTYNEQFF.

V and J are TRBV19 and TRBJ1-3; TRBD1 matches at 7 bases. The CDR3 is 16 amino acids. Trimming took 6 bases from V and 3 from J; bases not matched to a gene: 11. Germline CDR1 is LNHDA and CDR2 is SQIVND (reference sequence). The CDR3 nucleotides are TGTGCCAGTAGAACAGGGGAAACGGCGAATGGAAACACCATATATTTT. Residues: CASRTGETANGNTIYF.

This clonotype was counted a few times. CDR3 in amino acids: CASSADSVYGYTF. DNA of the CDR3: TGTGCCAGCAGCGCGGACAGCGTTTATGGCTACACCTTC. The chain combines TRBV7-2 with TRBJ1-2, with a possible D match to TRBD1 (6 bases). The germline V and J ends were trimmed by 5 bases and 5 bases, with 12 bases remaining between them. The V gene's germline CDR1 is SGHTA and CDR2 FQGNSA. The CDR3 extends over 13 amino acids.

The rearrangement joins TRBV6-6 to TRBJ2-1, with D possibly matching TRBD1 (6 bases). With 2 bases removed from V and 9 bases from J, the gap between germline ends came to 17 bases. The CDR3 is 15 residues long. CDR1 is MNHNY and CDR2 is SVGAGI in the germline V gene (reference sequence). The CDR3 DNA reads TGTGCCAGCAGTTACGACCGTTCCAGGGGAGCTGAGCAGTTCTTC. Protein product: CASSYDRSRGAEQFF.

This clonotype was detected ten times or more. The chain uses TRBV7-8 and TRBJ2-7; D possibly corresponds to TRBD2 (5 bases). CDR3 size: 15 residues. Germline V gene lookup returns CDR1 SGHVS and CDR2 FQNEAQ. Trimming shortened V by 2 bases and J by 0 bases, and 11 bases separated the two germline ends. The CDR3 loop reads CASSLFTGSSYEQYF. The CDR3 DNA sequence: TGTGCCAGCAGCTTATTCACGGGGAGCTCCTACGAGCAGTACTTC.

This clonotype was picked up a small number of times. V and J are TRBV11-3 and TRBJ2-1, with 9 bases fitting TRBD2. Germline CDR1 SGHNT, CDR2 YENEEA. The CDR3 has 17 amino acids. Trimming at V came to 5 bases and at J to 7 bases, leaving 15 bases not matched to a gene. CDR3 bases: TGTGCCAGCAGCCTTGACCTTAGCGGGAGTAATCGAAATGAGCAGTTCTTC. Translation gives CASSLDLSGSNRNEQFF.

In its sample, this clonotype was seen a few times. This chain joins TRBV7-3 and TRBJ2-3, with D possibly TRBD2 on 6 matching bases. Germline lookup yields CDR1 SGHTA and CDR2 FQGTGA. The V and J ends lost 5 bases and 4 bases respectively, with 13 bases between them. The CDR3 covers 14 residues. CDR3 amino acids: CASSHGTAPDTQYF. CDR3 DNA sequence: TGTGCCAGCAGCCACGGGACTGCTCCAGATACGCAGTATTTT.